A selection of T cell receptor beta chains follows, all from one sample in a study of blood T cell repertoires in COVID-19. Data came from immunoSEQ multiplex PCR; TCRdb stores just in-frame clones and leaves some out. The data contain over 200,000 clones, over 80% of them singletons. Input material: PBMCs or T cells enriched from blood (not recorded which). The source is a young man who had recovered from COVID-19. The CDR3 runs from the conserved cysteine through the conserved F or W. Fields, in order: D gene, clone size, V gene, J gene, CDR3 protein, CDR3 DNA. A D gene is named only where the DNA matches it firmly. The size of a clone is reported for some rows only, either as once, few or many, or as a class for expanded clones.

d_gene: TRBD2
abundance: NA
v_gene: TRBV9
j_gene: TRBJ2-7
CDR3aa: CASSVTSGAEQYF
CDR3nt: TGTGCCAGCAGCGTTACTAGCGGGGCCGAGCAGTACTTC

d_gene: TRBD1
abundance: NA
v_gene: TRBV4-1
j_gene: TRBJ1-1
CDR3aa: CASSQGRDREAFF
CDR3nt: TGCGCCAGCAGCCAAGGCCGGGACAGGGAAGCTTTCTTT

d_gene: TRBD2
abundance: NA
v_gene: TRBV2
j_gene: TRBJ2-7
CDR3aa: CASSPRLAGGRGEQYF
CDR3nt: TGTGCCAGCAGTCCCCGGCTAGCGGGGGGCCGGGGGGAGCAGTACTTC

d_gene: NA
abundance: NA
v_gene: TRBV5-1
j_gene: TRBJ1-3
CDR3aa: CASSLEGSRGSGNTIYF
CDR3nt: TGCGCCAGCAGCTTGGAAGGGAGCAGGGGCTCTGGAAACACCATATATTTT

d_gene: TRBD1
abundance: NA
v_gene: TRBV18
j_gene: TRBJ2-3
CDR3aa: CASSHGTGPFTSTDTQYF
CDR3nt: TGTGCCAGCTCACACGGGACAGGCCCCTTTACTAGCACAGATACGCAGTATTTT

d_gene: NA
abundance: NA
v_gene: TRBV5-1
j_gene: TRBJ1-4
CDR3aa: CASSFQGIRNEKLFF
CDR3nt: TGCGCCAGCAGCTTCCAGGGGATTCGAAATGAAAAACTGTTTTTT

d_gene: NA
abundance: NA
v_gene: TRBV10-2
j_gene: TRBJ2-2
CDR3aa: CATTSPNTGELFF
CDR3nt: TGCGCCACCACTAGCCCGAACACCGGGGAGCTGTTTTTT

d_gene: TRBD2
abundance: NA
v_gene: TRBV4-3
j_gene: TRBJ2-5
CDR3aa: CASRPGTSGTGAQYF
CDR3nt: TGCGCCAGCAGGCCCGGGACTAGCGGGACGGGGGCCCAGTACTTC

d_gene: NA
abundance: NA
v_gene: TRBV28
j_gene: TRBJ2-1
CDR3aa: CASSFVQKYNEQFF
CDR3nt: TGTGCCAGCAGTTTCGTCCAGAAATACAATGAGCAGTTCTTC

d_gene: NA
abundance: once
v_gene: TRBV4-1
j_gene: TRBJ2-5
CDR3aa: CASSQVLGGTQETQYF
CDR3nt: TGCGCCAGCAGCCAAGTTTTGGGGGGAACGCAAGAGACCCAGTACTTC

d_gene: TRBD1
abundance: NA
v_gene: TRBV10-3
j_gene: TRBJ1-2
CDR3aa: CAISDRDRGHPNYGYTF
CDR3nt: TGTGCCATCAGCGACCGGGACAGGGGGCATCCTAACTATGGCTACACCTTC

d_gene: NA
abundance: NA
v_gene: TRBV24-1
j_gene: TRBJ2-7
CDR3aa: CATSDFGEDEQYF
CDR3nt: TGTGCCACCAGTGATTTTGGGGAGGACGAGCAGTACTTC

d_gene: NA
abundance: NA
v_gene: TRBV3-1/TRBV3-2
j_gene: TRBJ2-2
CDR3aa: CASSQDMTGGDTGELFF
CDR3nt: TGTGCCAGCAGCCAAGATATGACAGGAGGCGACACCGGGGAGCTGTTTTTT

d_gene: NA
abundance: NA
v_gene: TRBV6-1
j_gene: TRBJ1-5
CDR3aa: CASSAKSGGSRNQPQHF
CDR3nt: TGTGCCAGCAGTGCCAAAAGCGGGGGCAGTAGGAATCAGCCCCAGCATTTT

d_gene: TRBD1
abundance: NA
v_gene: TRBV27
j_gene: TRBJ2-2
CDR3aa: CASSLSPGTGSTGELFF
CDR3nt: TGTGCCAGCAGTTTATCCCCCGGGACAGGGAGCACCGGGGAGCTGTTTTTT

d_gene: NA
abundance: NA
v_gene: TRBV11-2
j_gene: TRBJ1-3
CDR3aa: CASSLDESSGNTIYF
CDR3nt: TGTGCCAGCAGCTTAGATGAGAGCTCTGGAAACACCATATATTTT

d_gene: TRBD1
abundance: NA
v_gene: TRBV24-1
j_gene: TRBJ2-1
CDR3aa: CATSDWTGGSYNEQFF
CDR3nt: TGTGCCACCAGTGACTGGACAGGGGGCTCCTACAATGAGCAGTTCTTC